These 27 T cell receptor beta chains originate from one sample sequenced in a study of blood T cell repertoires in COVID-19. Assay used: immunoSEQ multiplex PCR; TCRdb lists only in-frame clones, some missing. The table lists about 170,000 clones, around 85% of them singletons. Material for sequencing was peripheral blood. These receptor sequences come from a woman aged 60-70 years with COVID-19, enrolled during active disease.

The V call is TRBV30, the J call TRBJ2-5, with 7 bases aligning to TRBD1. The CDR3 runs to 11 residues. Germline V gene data show CDR1 as GTSNPN and CDR2 as SVGIG (reference sequence). V gave up 4 bases and J gave up 10 bases; unmatched junction bases: 6. CDR3 sequence: CAWTRGRDQYF. Written as DNA, the CDR3 is TGTGCCTGGACCAGGGGGAGAGACCAGTACTTC.

This rearrangement joins TRBV6-5 to TRBJ1-5; TRBD1 might be the D (5 bases). This CDR3 is 13 amino acids long. The V and J ends lost 7 bases and 6 bases respectively, with 13 bases between them. Germline lookup yields CDR1 MNHEY and CDR2 SVGAGI. The CDR3 sequence is CASTFIGAQPQHF. CDR3 nucleotide sequence: TGTGCCAGCACCTTCATTGGGGCTCAGCCCCAGCATTTT.

There are a few counts of this clone. The CDR3, as DNA: TGTGCCAGCAGTTACTACGGGACAGGGTCCAATCAGCCCCAGCATTTT. This gives the protein CASSYYGTGSNQPQHF. V and J are TRBV6-5 and TRBJ1-5; 9 nucleotides line up with TRBD1. Per germline, CDR1 MNHEY and CDR2 SVGAGI. Trimming at V came to 1 base and at J to 3 bases, leaving 4 bases not matched to a gene. The CDR3 covers 16 residues.

DNA of the CDR3: TGTGCCAGCAGCGTTCCCGAAGCGGTCAACACCGGGGAGCTGTTTTTT. Its protein is CASSVPEAVNTGELFF. The V gene is TRBV9, the J gene TRBJ2-2, with a weak D call TRBD2 (5 bases). The germline V and J ends were trimmed by 2 bases and 2 bases, with 13 bases remaining between them. Per germline, CDR1 SGDLS and CDR2 YYNGEE. This CDR3 is 16 amino acids long.

About this clone: At one end, the junction sequence differs from germline, possibly due to a read error. This chain connects TRBV23-1 to TRBJ1-6; D is unresolved. TRBV23-1 counts as an open reading frame of uncertain function. The CDR3 consists of 15 residues. The CDR3 is CAGSQREIPNSPLHF. CDR3 bases: TGCGCCGGCAGTCAACGGGAGATCCCCAATTCACCCCTCCACTTT.

The chain combines TRBV7-2 with TRBJ1-1; tentatively, D is TRBD1 (6 bases). The CDR3 spans 14 residues. Between the trimmed V and J ends, which lost 3 bases and 1 base, there was a span of 9 bases. Germline V gene sequence: CDR1 SGHTA, CDR2 FQGNSA. CDR3 sequence: CASSFGGPNTEAFF. CDR3 in DNA: TGTGCCAGCAGCTTCGGGGGGCCGAACACTGAAGCTTTCTTT.

This chain joins TRBV5-1 and TRBJ1-5; D is unresolved. The CDR3 spans 14 residues. Germline lookup yields CDR1 SGHRS and CDR2 YFSETQ. V lost 4 bases and J lost 2, with 10 bases in between. CDR3 in amino acids: CASSLGLGNQPQHF. The CDR3 region has the DNA TGCGCCAGCAGCCTTGGACTGGGCAATCAGCCCCAGCATTTT.

The CDR3 DNA is TGTGCCAGCAGTGTCCAGAATGAAGCTTTCTTT. This encodes CASSVQNEAFF. The chain links TRBV12-3 or TRBV12-4 to TRBJ1-1; D remains ambiguous. Trimming removed 5 bases from V and 7 bases from J, with 8 bases in between. This CDR3 comprises 11 residues.

CDR3 nucleotides: TGTGCCAGCAGCGCCGGGACTAGCGGAGCGAACACCGGGGAGCTGTTTTTT. Amino acid sequence: CASSAGTSGANTGELFF. The chain carries TRBV9 and TRBJ2-2; 11 bases are shared with TRBD2. V was clipped by 3 bases and J by 0 bases; unmatched bases: 4. The CDR3 has 17 amino acids. The germline V gene has CDR1 SGDLS and CDR2 YYNGEE.

The chain is built from TRBV5-4 and TRBJ1-5; TRBD1 matches at 7 bases. CDR3 length: 15 residues. V lost 3 bases and J lost 3; bases outside the gene matches: 6. CDR1 SGHNT and CDR2 YYREEE come from the germline V gene (reference sequence). CDR3 coding DNA: TGTGCCAGCAGCTACCGGGACAGACCCAATCAGCCCCAGCATTTT. This translates into CASSYRDRPNQPQHF.

V is TRBV7-6 and J is TRBJ1-2, with a possible D match to TRBD1 (5 bases). The germline gives CDR1 SGHVS, CDR2 FNYEAQ. This CDR3 has 14 residues. V lost 1 base and J 4 bases, leaving 10 bases between the germline ends. In DNA form, the CDR3 reads TGTGCCAGCAGCTTAGGGGGGACTGCCTATGGCTACACCTTC. Its protein product is CASSLGGTAYGYTF.

The chain carries TRBV6-5 and TRBJ1-2; D is perhaps TRBD1 (6 bases). This CDR3 is 12 amino acids long. In germline, CDR1 is MNHEY, CDR2 SVGAGI. V was cut by 5 bases and J by 5 bases, with 9 bases left in between. CDR3 sequence: CASSPQGYGYTF. The DNA of the CDR3 is TGTGCCAGCAGTCCCCAGGGGTATGGCTACACCTTC.

This clone came up once. This rearrangement joins TRBV4-2 to TRBJ1-5; possibly TRBD1 for D (6 bases). The germline V and J ends were trimmed by 4 bases and 3 bases, with 13 bases remaining between them. The CDR3 length is 15 residues. In germline, CDR1 is LGHNA, CDR2 YNFKEQ. CDR3 sequence: CASSPAGQSNQPQHF. The CDR3 DNA is TGTGCCAGCAGCCCCGCTGGACAGTCCAATCAGCCCCAGCATTTT.

The chain recombines TRBV30 with TRBJ2-2; unclear D gene. Trimming pared 5 bases from V and 2 bases from J, leaving 12 bases between. Per the germline V gene, CDR1 is GTSNPN and CDR2 is SVGIG (reference sequence). This CDR3 region has 14 residues. CDR3 nucleotide sequence: TGTGCCTGGGTCGACGGGTCAAACACCGGGGAGCTGTTTTTT. Translating gives CAWVDGSNTGELFF.

The gene calls are TRBV5-4 and TRBJ1-2; D gene unclear. Trimming took 4 bases from V and 4 from J, leaving 17 bases between them. This CDR3 is built from 15 residues. The germline gives CDR1 SGHNT, CDR2 YYREEE (reference sequence). In DNA, the CDR3 is TGTGCCAGCAGCCCGGGGAGGGTCAGCCCCTATGGCTACACCTTC. Encoded protein: CASSPGRVSPYGYTF. The whole variable domain, filled in from reference TRBV5-4 and TRBJ1-2, reads ETGVTQSPTHLIKTRGQQVTLRCSSQSGHNTVSWYQQALGQGPQFIFQYYREEENGRGNFPPRFSGLQFPNYSSELNVNALELDDSALYLCASSPGRVSPYGYTFGSGTRLTVV.

This rearrangement joins TRBV6-6 to TRBJ2-7, with 9 bases lining up with TRBD1. CDR1 and CDR2 (germline): MNHNY, SVGAGI (reference sequence). The length of the CDR3 is 17 residues. After removal of 5 bases from V and 5 bases from J, the junction contained 16 bases not matched to a gene. CDR3 residues: CASSRNPSGTGLHEQYF. CDR3 DNA: TGTGCCAGCAGTCGAAACCCTTCCGGGACAGGGCTCCACGAGCAGTACTTC.

The chain links TRBV27 to TRBJ1-1, with 10 bases lining up with TRBD1. V dropped 5 bases and J dropped 5; count of bases not matched to a gene: 5. Germline CDR1 is MNHEY and CDR2 is SMNVEV (reference sequence). The CDR3 is made up of 14 amino acids. This chain's CDR3 is CASSVPGQGTEAFF. The CDR3 DNA follows: TGTGCCAGCAGTGTTCCGGGACAGGGGACTGAAGCTTTCTTT.

The genes are TRBV28 and TRBJ1-3, with 8 bases matching TRBD1. V was pared by 4 bases and J by 3 bases, with 5 bases of the junction left unmatched. CDR3 size: 15 residues. Germline V lookup: CDR1 MDHEN, CDR2 SYDVKM. The CDR3 region has the DNA TGTGCCAGCAGTTATTCAGGGGGCGGTGGAAACACCATATATTTT. Translated, it gives CASSYSGGGGNTIYF.

CDR3 sequence: CATSRDLEQMNTEAFF. The DNA of the CDR3 is TGTGCCACCAGCAGAGACCTCGAACAAATGAACACTGAAGCTTTCTTT. This chain joins TRBV15 and TRBJ1-1, with unresolved D. The germline V gene has CDR1 LNHNV and CDR2 YYDKDF (reference sequence). The V gene lost 0 bases and the J gene lost 0 bases, with 11 bases spanning the gap. This CDR3 region has 16 residues. The complete variable domain, with remaining parts taken from reference TRBV15 and TRBJ1-1, reads DAMVIQNPRYQVTQFGKPVTLSCSQTLNHNVMYWYQQKSSQAPKLLFHYYDKDFNNEADTPDNFQSRRPNTSFCFLDIRSPGLGDTAMYLCATSRDLEQMNTEAFFGQGTRLTVV.

The rearrangement links TRBV10-3 to TRBJ1-1; maybe TRBD1 (6 bases). This CDR3 has 12 residues. CDR1 is ENHRY, CDR2 SYGVKD, per germline. With 5 bases removed from V and 6 bases from J, the gap between germline ends came to 10 bases. CDR3 residues: CAISTGTSEAFF. In DNA, the CDR3 is TGTGCCATCAGTACAGGGACCTCTGAAGCTTTCTTT.

This chain joins TRBV6-6 and TRBJ2-1; TRBD2 matches 14 bases. Germline V gene data show CDR1 as MNHNY and CDR2 as SVGAGI (reference sequence). Trimming took 9 bases from V and 14 from J; bases not matched to a gene: 9. The CDR3 is 13 residues long. The CDR3 region is CASKPGTSGSKFF. In DNA, the CDR3 is TGTGCCAGTAAACCCGGGACTAGCGGGAGTAAGTTCTTC.

This chain joins TRBV7-6 and TRBJ1-6, with 9 bases that match TRBD1. The CDR3 has 17 amino acids. CDR1 is SGHVS, CDR2 FNYEAQ, per germline. V was clipped by 2 bases and J by 7 bases; unmatched bases: 9. In nucleotides, the CDR3 is TGTGCCAGCAGCTTAACCGAACAGGGACAGGGCAATTCACCCCTCCACTTT. Protein sequence: CASSLTEQGQGNSPLHF.

The V gene is TRBV19, the J gene TRBJ1-2, with TRBD1 identical over 7 bases. Germline-derived CDR1 and CDR2 are LNHDA and SQIVND (reference sequence). V dropped 3 bases and J dropped 2; count of bases not matched to a gene: 6. This CDR3 has 15 residues. The CDR3 reads CASSMAGGRNYGYTF. CDR3 nucleotides: TGTGCCAGTAGTATGGCAGGGGGTAGGAACTATGGCTACACCTTC.

This sequence joins TRBV20-1 and TRBJ1-1; TRBD1 matches 9 bases. Per the germline V gene, CDR1 is DFQATT and CDR2 is SNEGSKA (reference sequence). V was pared by 6 bases and J by 6 bases, with 5 bases of the junction left unmatched. CDR3 length: 12 amino acids. Written as DNA, the CDR3 is TGCAGTGCCAGTGACAGGGGGTCTGAAGCTTTCTTT. Translating it yields CSASDRGSEAFF.

The gene calls are TRBV3-1 (or the pseudogene TRBV3-2) and TRBJ2-7; the match to TRBD1 covers 7 bases. V shed 8 bases, J shed 4 bases, and the junction held 5 bases outside the gene matches. The CDR3 extends over 12 amino acids. The germline gives CDR1 LGHDT, CDR2 YNNKEL (reference sequence). CDR3 protein: CASEGAPYEQYF. CDR3 nucleotide sequence: TGTGCCAGCGAGGGGGCTCCATACGAGCAGTACTTC.

V usage is TRBV21-1 and J usage is TRBJ2-5; the tabulated D call, TRBD1, remains unverified against the DNA. TRBV21-1 represents a pseudogene. This CDR3 has 13 residues. CDR3 protein: CASSKGRGETQYF. The CDR3 DNA follows: TGTGCCAGCAGCAAGGGTAGGGGAGAGACCCAGTACTTC.

This sequence joins TRBV6-5 and TRBJ2-1, with D perhaps matching TRBD2 (5 bases). From germline, CDR1 is MNHEY and CDR2 SVGAGI. This CDR3 contains 15 residues. Trimming stripped 7 bases from V and 7 bases from J, with 20 bases between. The CDR3 nucleotides are TGTGCCAGCACCACCCTATGGGGAGTTAGGAATGAGCAGTTCTTC. Protein sequence: CASTTLWGVRNEQFF.